This passage covers 13 T cell receptor beta chains from one sample sequenced in a study of PD-L1 blockade in urothelial cancer. The data were produced by immunoSEQ multiplex PCR, yet TCRdb's version contains in-frame clones alone and is incomplete. The sample holds about 74,000 clones, 90% seen once. The time point denotes: pretreatment peripheral blood. Sample: PBMCs, taken around atezolizumab (anti-PD-L1) treatment. The receptors originated from a man between 65 and 85 years old with urothelial cancer.

This clone occurred a few times. The chain employs TRBV9 and TRBJ1-2; perhaps TRBD1 as D (6 bases). The germline V gene encodes CDR1 SGDLS and CDR2 YYNGEE. The V end lost 0 bases, the J end lost 6 bases, and 12 bases lay between the germline ends. The CDR3 consists of 14 residues. CDR3 nucleotides: TGTGCCAGCAGCGTAGCTGCGCAGGGGAATGGCTACACCTTC. This encodes CASSVAAQGNGYTF.

The V and J genes are TRBV14 and TRBJ2-1; no reliable D call. The CDR3 covers 14 residues. Germline loops: CDR1 SGHDN, CDR2 FVKESK. V was cut by 1 base and J by 10 bases, with 14 bases left in between. Here the CDR3 DNA reads TGTGCCAGCAGCCAAGTGACTCCTTTCCGGGAGCAGTTCTTC. It yields the protein CASSQVTPFREQFF. The variable domain in full, with the rest retrieved from reference TRBV14 and TRBJ2-1, is EAGVTQFPSHSVIEKGQTVTLRCDPISGHDNLYWYRRVMGKEIKFLLHFVKESKQDESGMPNNRFLAERTGGTYSTLKVQPAELEDSGVYFCASSQVTPFREQFFGPGTRLTVL.

The V gene is TRBV7-9, the J gene TRBJ2-1; TRBD2 matches 8 bases. The CDR3 contains 17 residues. CDR1 is SEHNR, CDR2 FQNEAQ, per germline (reference sequence). V shed 3 bases, J shed 2 bases, and the junction held 9 bases outside the gene matches. The CDR3 region has the DNA TGTGCCAGCAGCTTTGGGGCCCTAGCGGGTGCCTACAATGAGCAGTTCTTC. Translated, it gives CASSFGALAGAYNEQFF.

The chain carries TRBV7-9 and TRBJ1-4, with 7 bases matching TRBD1. Germline V gene lookup returns CDR1 SEHNR and CDR2 FQNEAQ (reference sequence). Unmatched junction bases numbered 7, after V lost 4 bases and J lost 8 bases. This CDR3 contains 14 residues. DNA for the CDR3: TGTGCCAGCAGCTCCTCAGGGGGACGGGAAAAACTGTTTTTT. Protein product: CASSSSGGREKLFF.

The J gene is TRBJ2-7, the V gene TRBV5-1, with D possibly TRBD2 on 5 matching bases. Germline CDR1 reads SGHRS; CDR2 reads YFSETQ. The CDR3 contains 14 residues. V was pared by 2 bases and J by 4 bases, with 13 bases between. The CDR3 spells CASSFGGGAYEQYF. CDR3 in DNA: TGCGCCAGCAGCTTTGGAGGTGGAGCTTACGAGCAGTACTTC.

This clone was observed a single time. V usage is TRBV6-4 and J usage is TRBJ2-3; 13 nucleotides align to TRBD2. Looked up from germline, CDR1 is MRHNA and CDR2 is SNTAGT. V shed 6 bases, J shed 3 bases, and the junction held 3 bases outside the gene matches. The CDR3 runs to 15 residues. Written as DNA, the CDR3 is TGTGCCAGCAGCGGGACTAGCGGGGAGACAGATACGCAGTATTTT. This codes for CASSGTSGETDTQYF.

The chain is built from TRBV27 and TRBJ2-3; TRBD2 matches 7 bases. V lost 6 bases, J lost 4 bases, and 4 bases stayed unmatched. CDR1 and CDR2 from the germline V gene are MNHEY and SMNVEV (reference sequence). CDR3 length equals 13 residues. The CDR3 is CASRREIADTQYF. CDR3 DNA: TGTGCCAGCAGGCGGGAGATCGCAGATACGCAGTATTTT.

The CDR3 DNA sequence: TGTGCCAGCAACACATTAGTGGGCAGGGCCGGGGAGCTGTTTTTT. Amino acids: CASNTLVGRAGELFF. The genes are TRBV28 and TRBJ2-2; perhaps TRBD1 as D (5 bases). CDR3 length equals 15 residues. Germline V lookup: CDR1 MDHEN, CDR2 SYDVKM. Trimming shortened V by 7 bases and J by 6 bases, and 18 bases separated the two germline ends.

The chain joins TRBV2 to TRBJ2-3; 7 bases are a match to TRBD2. CDR1 is SNHLY and CDR2 is FYNNEI in the germline V gene. This CDR3 is built from 15 residues. V shed 1 base and J 6 bases; nucleotides not matched to a gene: 7. The CDR3 coding sequence is TGTGCCAGCAGTGAAGGCGGGAGAGGGTCCGATACGCAGTATTTT. Its translation: CASSEGGRGSDTQYF.

V is TRBV19 and J is TRBJ1-5, with 7 bases that match TRBD1. The germline V gene encodes CDR1 LNHDA and CDR2 SQIVND (reference sequence). This CDR3 contains 14 residues. J lost 3 bases, V lost 4 bases, and 3 bases had no gene match. Here the CDR3 reads CASSNDRDNQPQHF. CDR3 coding DNA: TGTGCCAGTAGTAACGACAGGGACAATCAGCCCCAGCATTTT.

CDR3 protein: CASSSQGAINEKLFF. The CDR3 coding sequence is TGTGCCAGCAGTTCACAGGGTGCGATTAATGAAAAACTGTTTTTT. The rearrangement links TRBV6-6 to TRBJ1-4; tentatively, D is TRBD1 (6 bases). The germline V gene encodes CDR1 MNHNY and CDR2 SVGAGI (reference sequence). This CDR3 has 15 amino acids. V was pared by 4 bases and J by 4 bases, with 13 bases between.

V usage is TRBV5-1 and J usage is TRBJ1-1; the D is unclear. Germline V gene sequence: CDR1 SGHRS, CDR2 YFSETQ. The V end was cut by 2 bases, the J end by 5 bases, with 10 bases between. The CDR3 contains 13 residues. CDR3 coding DNA: TGCGCCAGCAGCTTAGAGGTCTGGACTGAAGCTTTCTTT. It specifies CASSLEVWTEAFF.

The V gene is TRBV5-6, the J gene TRBJ2-7; TRBD1 matches 11 bases. The CDR3 is 14 residues long. V lost 3 bases to trimming and J lost 5 bases; unmatched junction nucleotides: 4. Looked up from germline, CDR1 is SGHDT and CDR2 is YYEEEE. CDR3 nucleotides: TGTGCCAGCAGCTGGGACAGGGGGTGGGACGAGCAGTACTTC. It codes for CASSWDRGWDEQYF. The variable domain in full, with the rest retrieved from reference TRBV5-6 and TRBJ2-7, is DAGVTQSPTHLIKTRGQQVTLRCSPKSGHDTVSWYQQALGQGPQFIFQYYEEEERQRGNFPDRFSGHQFPNYSSELNVNALLLGDSALYLCASSWDRGWDEQYFGPGTRLTVT.